Below are 31 T cell receptor beta chains sequenced from a single sample in a study of T-cell memory formation after mild COVID-19 (dated by TCRdb to the early 2020s). The library was produced with 5' RACE. The instrument was an Illumina NovaSeq 6000. TCRdb ran its own pipeline on the public reads, namely fastp trimming at Q25 and MiXCR clone calling, and kept in-frame beta chains. Rows are unified per CDR3 protein, each entry keeping the most common DNA and genes. The sample table contains 500,000 to 650,000 distinct CDR3 sequences; only one count was recorded for roughly 21% of them. The ten largest clones add up to roughly 8.3% of the sample. Source material: PBMCs or a T cell subset sorted from them (not recorded which). Receptor source: an adult woman who had mild COVID-19 (a few samples of this study predate the infection). The sample titles of this study are shuffled in the database, so cell type and time point are left out; the donor was told from shared clones.

This chain connects TRBV12-3 or TRBV12-4 to TRBJ1-1; 9 nucleotides agree with TRBD1. The CDR3 length is 14 residues. Losses at the gene ends were 5 bases for V and 4 bases for J; bases not matched to a gene: 5. CDR3: CASSTDRGITEAFF. CDR3 DNA sequence: TGTGCCAGCAGTACGGACAGGGGCATCACTGAAGCTTTCTTT.

The V and J genes are TRBV5-6 and TRBJ2-1; 8 nucleotides align to TRBD2. The ends lost 4 bases at V and 12 bases at J; junction bases unmatched: 12. Germline values: CDR1 SGHDT, CDR2 YYEEEE. CDR3 length: 14 residues. As DNA, the CDR3 is TGTGCCAGCAGCCCCAAAGAGCGGGGGACTGGGCAGTTCTTC. As protein: CASSPKERGTGQFF.

In its sample, this clonotype was seen a few times. The chain recombines TRBV5-1 with TRBJ2-7, with a tentative D call TRBD1 (6 bases). V was clipped by 3 bases and J by 3 bases, with 13 bases between them. Germline CDR1 is SGHRS and CDR2 is YFSETQ. The CDR3 sequence is 14 residues long. Written as DNA, the CDR3 is TGCGCCAGCAGCTCAACAGGGAACAACTACGAGCAGTACTTC. Encoded protein: CASSSTGNNYEQYF. Looking up the rest from reference TRBV5-1 and TRBJ2-7 gives the full variable domain: KAGVTQTPRYLIKTRGQQVTLSCSPISGHRSVSWYQQTPGQGLQFLFEYFSETQRNKGNFPGRFSGRQFSNSRSEMNVSTLELGDSALYLCASSSTGNNYEQYFGPGTRLTVT.

The chain links TRBV12-3 or TRBV12-4 to TRBJ1-1; 10 bases fit TRBD1. This CDR3 contains 16 residues. V was pared by 7 bases and J by 6 bases, with 14 bases of the junction left unmatched. The CDR3: CASNTFGTGVISEAFF. The CDR3 nucleotides are TGTGCCAGCAACACCTTCGGGACAGGGGTAATTTCTGAAGCTTTCTTT.

This clonotype was found a few times. The chain combines TRBV12-3 or TRBV12-4 with TRBJ2-5; no definite D call. V was shortened by 3 bases and J by 0 bases, with 11 bases between the two germline ends. The CDR3 length is 15 residues. CDR3 nucleotide sequence: TGTGCCAGCAGTTTTCTCCCGGGTAACCAAGAGACCCAGTACTTC. Translating gives CASSFLPGNQETQYF.

CDR3 nucleotide sequence: TGCAGTGCTAAGGGCACTGGGGCCAACGTCCTGACTTTC. Its protein is CSAKGTGANVLTF. The chain couples TRBV20-1 to TRBJ2-6, with unresolved D. Germline assignment: CDR1 DFQATT and CDR2 SNEGSKA (reference sequence). CDR3 length equals 13 residues. V was shortened by 4 bases and J by 2 bases, with 6 bases between the two germline ends.

The genes are TRBV16 and TRBJ2-3, with D possibly being TRBD1 (6 bases). V dropped 2 bases and J dropped 2 bases, with 8 bases sitting between them. The length of the CDR3 is 14 residues. Germline V gene lookup returns CDR1 KGHSY and CDR2 FQNENV. The DNA of the CDR3 is TGTGCCAGCAGCCAAACAGGGTTCACAGATACGCAGTATTTT. Protein: CASSQTGFTDTQYF.

The chain couples TRBV7-9 to TRBJ2-1, with D perhaps TRBD2 (6 bases). The CDR3 is 14 residues long. CDR1 SEHNR and CDR2 FQNEAQ come from the germline V gene (reference sequence). Trimming took 5 bases from V and 2 from J, leaving 10 bases between them. The CDR3 coding sequence is TGTGCCAGCAGCCCTCGGGGGACCTACAATGAGCAGTTCTTC. Amino acid sequence: CASSPRGTYNEQFF.

V and J are TRBV5-1 and TRBJ1-4; D uncertain. Trimming cost V 5 bases and J 8 bases, with 10 bases left between them. CDR3 length: 12 residues. Germline CDR1 reads SGHRS; CDR2 reads YFSETQ. The CDR3 region is CASRIAEEKLFF. Here the CDR3 DNA reads TGCGCCAGCAGAATCGCGGAGGAAAAACTGTTTTTT.

This clonotype was counted only a few times. The rearrangement uses TRBV19 and TRBJ1-1; 9 positions agree with TRBD1. The length of the CDR3 is 16 residues. J was trimmed by 1 base and V by 5 bases; bases with no gene match: 8. CDR1 is LNHDA and CDR2 is SQIVND in the germline V gene (reference sequence). CDR3 nucleotides: TGTGCCAGTAGTTCTTGGACAGGGGCGGAGAACACTGAAGCTTTCTTT. Its protein is CASSSWTGAENTEAFF.

This chain joins TRBV5-1 and TRBJ1-1; D ambiguous. Trimming removed 5 bases at V and 0 bases at J, with 11 bases between. Germline values: CDR1 SGHRS, CDR2 YFSETQ. The CDR3 sequence is 14 residues long. CDR3 sequence (DNA): TGCGCCAGCAGAAATAACCAATTGAACACTGAAGCTTTCTTT. This encodes CASRNNQLNTEAFF. The complete variable domain, with remaining parts taken from reference TRBV5-1 and TRBJ1-1, reads KAGVTQTPRYLIKTRGQQVTLSCSPISGHRSVSWYQQTPGQGLQFLFEYFSETQRNKGNFPGRFSGRQFSNSRSEMNVSTLELGDSALYLCASRNNQLNTEAFFGQGTRLTVV.

The rearrangement uses TRBV7-2 and TRBJ1-5, with a possible D match to TRBD1 (5 bases). The germline V gene encodes CDR1 SGHTA and CDR2 FQGNSA. This CDR3 has 16 residues. Trimming took 3 bases from V and 4 from J, leaving 16 bases between them. CDR3 sequence (DNA): TGTGCCAGCAGCTTTCTGGGTCAGGGCCTAAATCAGCCCCAGCATTTT. Translation: CASSFLGQGLNQPQHF.

A few counts support this clonotype. This chain joins TRBV4-3 and TRBJ2-5; TRBD2 agrees at 13 bases. CDR3 length equals 18 residues. The V gene's germline CDR1 is LGHNA and CDR2 YSLEER. The junction had 10 bases not matched to a gene; V was cut back by 4 bases and J by 2 bases. CDR3 DNA sequence: TGCGCCAGCAGCCTGCGGTCCCTGACTAGCGGGGGGCAAGAGACCCAGTACTTC. Translating gives CASSLRSLTSGGQETQYF.

This clonotype was detected a few times. The J gene is TRBJ2-7, the V gene TRBV6-5, with 7 bases fitting TRBD1. With 4 bases clipped from V and 6 bases from J, the junction kept 12 bases outside the gene matches. Germline assignment: CDR1 MNHEY and CDR2 SVGAGI. The CDR3 runs 15 residues. CDR3 bases: TGTGCCAGCAGTTTGCAGGGGGATTCGGTTTTCGAGCAGTACTTC. The encoded protein is CASSLQGDSVFEQYF.

The chain employs TRBV24-1 and TRBJ2-3; D gene ambiguous. The V gene's germline CDR1 is KGHDR and CDR2 SFDVKD. The V gene lost 5 bases and the J gene lost 1 base, with 6 bases spanning the gap. The CDR3 sequence is 13 residues long. The chain's CDR3 is CATSAWGTDTQYF. DNA for the CDR3: TGTGCCACCAGTGCCTGGGGCACAGATACGCAGTATTTT.

This sequence joins TRBV6-6 and TRBJ1-2, with D possibly matching TRBD1 (5 bases). This CDR3 comprises 13 residues. Germline CDR1 is MNHNY and CDR2 is SVGAGI (reference sequence). V lost 0 bases and J 12 bases, leaving 14 bases between the germline ends. CDR3 DNA: TGTGCCAGCAGTTACTCGAGGGACGGGATCAACACCTTC. It encodes CASSYSRDGINTF.

The chain has TRBV4-3 and TRBJ2-7; TRBD1 might be the D (6 bases). The CDR3 covers 14 residues. Germline lookup yields CDR1 LGHNA and CDR2 YSLEER. V lost 1 base, J lost 6 bases, and 13 bases lay in between. DNA of the CDR3: TGCGCCAGCAGCCAAGGGAGTATAGGGGGCGAGCAGTACTTC. This gives the protein CASSQGSIGGEQYF.

The chain recombines TRBV2 with TRBJ1-2; 7 bases agree with TRBD1. The CDR3 is 14 amino acids. The V segment lost 6 bases and the J segment 6 bases; nucleotides outside the gene matches: 10. Per the germline V gene, CDR1 is SNHLY and CDR2 is FYNNEI. In DNA form, the CDR3 reads TGTGCCAGCAGAGGTCTACAGGGGAGGCATGGCTACACCTTC. Protein product: CASRGLQGRHGYTF.

This clonotype occurred many times. This chain connects TRBV10-3 to TRBJ2-5, with 10 bases fitting TRBD2. V was clipped by 3 bases and J by 2 bases; unmatched bases: 6. The CDR3 extends over 16 amino acids. The germline V gene encodes CDR1 ENHRY and CDR2 SYGVKD. CDR3 protein: CAISDDIAGGQETQYF. The DNA of the CDR3 is TGTGCCATCAGTGACGACATAGCGGGGGGACAAGAGACCCAGTACTTC.

The chain is built from TRBV20-1 and TRBJ1-2; D is undetermined. V was trimmed by 1 base and J by 2 bases, leaving 5 bases between them. The CDR3 contains 12 residues. Per germline, CDR1 DFQATT and CDR2 SNEGSKA (reference sequence). The CDR3 bases are TGCAGTGCTAGAGTGGACAACTATGGCTACACCTTC. Amino acids: CSARVDNYGYTF.

The gene calls are TRBV5-5 and TRBJ2-7; D may be TRBD2 (6 bases). The CDR3 runs 13 residues. Between the trimmed V and J ends, which lost 3 bases and 5 bases, there was a span of 12 bases. In germline, CDR1 is SGHKS, CDR2 YYEKEE (reference sequence). This CDR3 is CASSSPSGDEQYF. The CDR3, as DNA: TGTGCCAGCAGCTCTCCCTCGGGAGACGAGCAGTACTTC.

The chain uses TRBV27 and TRBJ2-1, with 9 bases matching TRBD2. V shed 5 bases, J shed 6 bases, and the junction held 8 bases outside the gene matches. Per germline, CDR1 MNHEY and CDR2 SMNVEV (reference sequence). The CDR3 has 15 amino acids. DNA of the CDR3: TGTGCCAGCAGTCCTCAGACTAGCGGTACCAATGAGCAGTTCTTC. This codes for CASSPQTSGTNEQFF.

This clonotype was detected ten times or more. The chain combines TRBV5-1 with TRBJ2-5; D is ambiguous. V was clipped by 4 bases and J by 5 bases, with 9 bases between them. CDR3 length: 12 residues. Germline CDR1 and CDR2: SGHRS and YFSETQ. As DNA, the CDR3 is TGCGCCAGCAGCCACCTACGGGAGACCCAGTACTTC. Amino acids: CASSHLRETQYF.

This clonotype has just a few counts. This chain links TRBV5-6 with TRBJ2-3, with 11 bases matching TRBD2. Germline V gene data show CDR1 as SGHDT and CDR2 as YYEEEE. V lost 0 bases to trimming and J lost 4 bases; unmatched junction nucleotides: 4. The CDR3 covers 16 residues. The CDR3 nucleotides read TGTGCCAGCAGCTTGGGGACTAGCGGGCGGGCAGATACGCAGTATTTT. Protein product: CASSLGTSGRADTQYF.

This clonotype was counted only a few times. This CDR3 reads CASSLLEAGAGYEQYF. The CDR3, as DNA: TGCGCCAGCAGCTTGTTGGAAGCGGGGGCAGGTTACGAGCAGTACTTC. V and J are TRBV5-1 and TRBJ2-7; 8 bases map to TRBD2. This CDR3 contains 16 residues. Germline V gene lookup returns CDR1 SGHRS and CDR2 YFSETQ. Unmatched junction bases numbered 10, after V lost 1 base and J lost 4 bases.

This chain links TRBV5-1 with TRBJ2-6; TRBD1 is a possible D gene (6 bases). The CDR3 loop spans 15 amino acids. V was clipped by 2 bases and J by 3 bases, with 9 bases between them. Germline V gene data show CDR1 as SGHRS and CDR2 as YFSETQ. The CDR3 protein is CASSFAGVGANVLTF. The CDR3 nucleotides read TGCGCCAGCAGCTTCGCAGGGGTTGGGGCCAACGTCCTGACTTTC.

This clonotype has at least ten counts. The gene calls are TRBV5-5 and TRBJ2-5, with D tentatively TRBD2 (8 bases). With 4 bases removed from V and 4 bases from J, the gap between germline ends came to 20 bases. Per the germline V gene, CDR1 is SGHKS and CDR2 is YYEKEE (reference sequence). The CDR3 sequence is 16 residues long. The CDR3 nucleotides read TGTGCCAGCAGCCCCACCGGGACTAGGACAGGAGAGACCCAGTACTTC. Protein product: CASSPTGTRTGETQYF.

Concerning this clonotype: An end of the junction does not agree with germline; a read error may underlie this. This chain uses TRBV25-1 with TRBJ2-1, with 9 bases lining up with TRBD2. Germline-derived CDR1 and CDR2 are MGHDK and SYGVNS. This CDR3 spans 16 amino acids. Here the CDR3 DNA reads TGTACCAGCAGTGAGGAGGGACTAGCATTCCCGAATGAGCAGTTCTTC. Encoded protein: CTSSEEGLAFPNEQFF.

This clonotype has only one observation. The CDR3 reads CASSQDRSSGSPLHF. DNA of the CDR3: TGCGCCAGCAGCCAAGACAGGTCTTCTGGTTCACCCCTCCACTTT. J is TRBJ1-6 and V is TRBV4-1; no definite D call. Germline loops: CDR1 MGHRA, CDR2 YSYEKL. The germline V and J ends were trimmed by 0 bases and 9 bases, with 12 bases remaining between them. The CDR3 length is 15 residues.

The table lists this clonotype with a few counts. The genes are TRBV5-1 and TRBJ2-3, with D possibly matching TRBD2 (6 bases). The CDR3 is 16 amino acids. The V and J ends lost 0 bases and 2 bases respectively, with 13 bases between them. Germline values: CDR1 SGHRS, CDR2 YFSETQ. The CDR3 bases are TGCGCCAGCAGCTTGGAGGGAGGTCGCGTCACAGATACGCAGTATTTT. Translation gives CASSLEGGRVTDTQYF.

The chain carries TRBV30 and TRBJ2-1, with D tentatively TRBD1 (6 bases). The V end was cut by 3 bases, the J end by 9 bases, with 6 bases between. CDR3 size: 10 residues. Germline lookup yields CDR1 GTSNPN and CDR2 SVGIG (reference sequence). The CDR3 here is CAWRGAEQFF. In nucleotides, the CDR3 is TGTGCCTGGAGGGGGGCTGAGCAGTTCTTC.